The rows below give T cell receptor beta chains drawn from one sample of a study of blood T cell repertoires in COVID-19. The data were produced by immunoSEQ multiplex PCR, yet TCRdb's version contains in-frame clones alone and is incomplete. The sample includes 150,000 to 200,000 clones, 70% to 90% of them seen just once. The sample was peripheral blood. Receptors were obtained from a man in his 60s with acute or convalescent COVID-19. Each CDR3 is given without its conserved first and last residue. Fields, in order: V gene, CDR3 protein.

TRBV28	ASSLVTSGRYEQY
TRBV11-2	ASRPIPGQIYNEQF
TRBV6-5	ASSPRRGLRNEQF
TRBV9	ASSVGINRGDGYT
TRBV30	AWSVGGVTDTQY
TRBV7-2	ASSLFVGGYEQY
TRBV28	ASSRAPGEWYGYT
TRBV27	ASSPRPGTGELF
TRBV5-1	ASSLGGQTYNSPLH
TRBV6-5	ASSQLAGVIDEQF
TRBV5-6	ASSSLGQGRGGELF
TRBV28	ASSFGGTGPSYEQY
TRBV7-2	ASSSPPGGYNEQF
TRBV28	ASRLRQGLTANQPQH